This TCR beta chain was retrieved from a study of T cells after yellow fever vaccination (dated by TCRdb to the late 2010s). Some background on the complete study: The SMART-Seq v4 Ultra Low Input RNA kit was used to prepare libraries from fractions with low cell numbers. To track T-cell clones before and after primary and booster YFV17D yellow fever vaccination, bulk TCR alpha and beta repertoires were sequenced longitudinally. Two healthy male donors, one aged 18 to 30 and one aged 30 to 39 years, were included in the cohort. Blood samples were taken at several timepoints before and after primary and secondary immunization, and bulk PBMC replicates and cell subsets were isolated. Results and caveats for the whole study, not just this receptor: A small fraction of clonotypes showed up in both the CD4 and CD8 compartments, probably as a result of convergent recombination. Compared with the primary T-cell response, the secondary T-cell response was faster but weaker, reaching its peak on day 5 rather than on day 15. After the booster, most clones that had expanded after primary vaccination were detected again (roughly 96% of CD4 and roughly 86% of CD8), suggesting broad maintenance of memory. Only a couple of donors were included in the study, so the extent to which the findings can be generalized is limited. Computational filtering was required because FACS-sorted repertoires could contain abundant contaminating clonotypes from the bulk population.

This clonotype was seen more than once but under ten times. Its antigen is unknown. Base qualities are not provided; no much larger clone lies one nucleotide away. This specimen's treatment or condition label, interpreted: live attenuated yellow fever vaccine strain. Two biological replicates of bulk PBMCs were collected at each blood-draw timepoint. PBMCs were isolated from peripheral blood using a standard Ficoll-Paque protocol. TriZol was used to extract RNA from bulk PBMCs, from CD4 and CD8 fractions, and from dextramer-positive and dextramer-negative fractions. TCR cDNA was synthesized by 5'RACE template switching, which introduced a universal primer site and unique molecular identifiers. cDNA synthesis was primed from both the TCR alpha and TCR beta constant segments. Two PCR steps were used to amplify libraries, with sample barcodes and sequencing adapters being added in the second step. Sequencing of libraries was performed on Illumina HiSeq 2500 (2x100 bp) or NovaSeq (2x150 bp). The authors' pipeline ran thus. Reads were demultiplexed and collapsed into UMI consensus sequences with MIGEC, and V(D)J alignment was performed with MiXCR. Clonotypes responding to the vaccine were identified with edgeR on replicate PBMC samples, with the criteria of FDR below 0.01 and a log2 fold change above 5 up to day 15. Each bulk clonotype received a CD4 or CD8 identity based on whether the sequenced CD4 or CD8 repertoire contained that clonotype at higher abundance. The public reads were reprocessed in TCRdb via fastp at Q25 and MiXCR, keeping in-frame beta chains. Under each unique CDR3 protein, matching rows form one entry showing the most common genes and DNA. V and J calls and clone size were set by TCRdb, not the authors. The sample table lists a few hundred thousand distinct CDR3 sequences, 17% of them with a count of one. Clones ranked in the top ten supply roughly 17% of the sample.

Cut back by 1 base and 6 bases, the V and J ends lie 10 bases apart. The germline V gene yields SGHRS for CDR1 and YFSETQ for CDR2. The CDR3 has 14 amino acids, counting the end cysteine and phenylalanine. The DNA shown is the 42-base CDR3, in frame from base 1. The TCR was taken from a man between 18 and 35 years old who received the YFV17D yellow fever vaccine. The specimen was PBMCs, collected about 5 days after the first yellow fever vaccination. This receptor chain uses TRBV5-1 and TRBJ2-2, with the D gene too uncertain to name. The CDR3 reads CASSLRQFAGELFF. The nucleotide sequence reads as follows: TGCGCCAGCAGCTTGCGCCAATTCGCCGGGGAGCTGTTTTTT.